These 14 T cell receptor beta chains came from one sample sequenced in a study of T cells in Graves' hyperthyroidism and ophthalmopathy. Template material for amplifying TCR beta CDR3 regions consisted of RNA transcripts. TCR CDR3 underwent first-round RT-PCR with the HTBI primer set. MiXCR, applied by TCRdb to the multiplex PCR reads, yields one record per CDR3 protein. The sample includes some 800,000 distinct CDR3 sequences, over 35% of them seen just once. The specimen was blood. These TCRs come from a man aged 18-30 years with Graves' hyperthyroidism.

This clonotype was picked up many times. The V and J genes are TRBV9 and TRBJ1-1; D is uncertain. The CDR3 is 14 residues long. Looked up from germline, CDR1 is SGDLS and CDR2 is YYNGEE. The ends were cut back, 0 bases at V and 6 bases at J, with 12 bases in the middle. CDR3 protein: CASSVAGRRSEAFF. CDR3 DNA sequence: TGTGCCAGCAGCGTAGCGGGCAGGAGATCTGAAGCTTTCTTT.

This clonotype was seen ten or more times. The chain joins TRBV19 to TRBJ1-3, with D uncertain. The CDR3 is 14 residues long. V was shortened by 7 bases and J by 5 bases, with 15 bases between the two germline ends. Germline CDR1 LNHDA, CDR2 SQIVND (reference sequence). DNA for the CDR3: TGTGCCAGTATGGGCCCCGAGCGTCGAAACACCATATATTTT. Protein sequence: CASMGPERRNTIYF. The whole variable domain, filled in from reference TRBV19 and TRBJ1-3, reads DGGITQSPKYLFRKEGQNVTLSCEQNLNHDAMYWYRQDPGQGLRLIYYSQIVNDFQKGDIAEGYSVSREKKESFPLTVTSAQKNPTAFYLCASMGPERRNTIYFGEGSWLTVV.

In its sample, this clonotype was seen once. The V and J genes are TRBV7-9 and TRBJ2-5; the D gene could be TRBD1 or TRBD2 (5 bases each). This CDR3 has 14 amino acids. The V gene lost 5 bases and the J gene lost 5 bases, with 15 bases spanning the gap. The germline V gene has CDR1 SEHNR and CDR2 FQNEAQ (reference sequence). The CDR3 DNA follows: TGTGCCAGCAGCGGACGCAGGGACCGCGAGACCCAGTACTTC. It encodes CASSGRRDRETQYF. The full variable domain, its missing parts supplied by reference TRBV7-9 and TRBJ2-5, is DTGVSQNPRHKITKRGQNVTFRCDPISEHNRLYWYRQTLGQGPEFLTYFQNEAQLEKSRLLSDRFSAERPKGSFSTLEIQRTEQGDSAMYLCASSGRRDRETQYFGPGTRLLVL.

This clonotype was counted ten times or more. The chain links TRBV20-1 to TRBJ1-5, with 7 nucleotides matching TRBD1. The germline V gene encodes CDR1 DFQATT and CDR2 SNEGSKA (reference sequence). V dropped 7 bases and J dropped 0; count of bases not matched to a gene: 3. This CDR3 has 13 residues. The CDR3 region has the DNA TGCAGTGGCAGACAGGGTAGCAATCAGCCCCAGCATTTT. This encodes CSGRQGSNQPQHF.

V gene TRBV6-1 combines with J gene TRBJ1-1; TRBD1 matches 7 bases. Germline-derived CDR1 and CDR2 are MNHNS and SASEGT. V shed 1 base and J 7 bases; nucleotides not matched to a gene: 6. The CDR3 length is 14 residues. The CDR3 sequence is CASSEVQGGGEAFF. Written as DNA, the CDR3 is TGTGCCAGCAGTGAAGTCCAGGGGGGGGGTGAAGCTTTCTTT.

V and J are TRBV10-3 and TRBJ2-1; 13 bases are shared with TRBD2. The CDR3 totals 15 residues. After removal of 6 bases from V and 8 bases from J, the junction contained 7 bases not matched to a gene. Germline CDR1 and CDR2: ENHRY and SYGVKD. The CDR3 reads CAISPGLAGVDEQFF. DNA of the CDR3: TGTGCCATCAGCCCCGGACTAGCGGGAGTGGATGAGCAGTTCTTC.

The CDR3 protein is CASSISFGLTKETQYF. Written as DNA, the CDR3 is TGTGCCAGTAGTATAAGCTTCGGACTAACGAAAGAGACCCAGTACTTC. The V and J genes are TRBV19 and TRBJ2-5, with a tentative D call TRBD2 (6 bases). Germline values: CDR1 LNHDA, CDR2 SQIVND (reference sequence). This CDR3 is 16 amino acids long. Trimming removed 2 bases from V and 3 bases from J, with 16 bases in between.

A remark on this clonotype: Possible read error: a much larger clone is one base away. The V gene is TRBV2, the J gene TRBJ1-1; a weak D match, TRBD1 (5 bases). Germline V gene lookup returns CDR1 SNHLY and CDR2 FYNNEI. The CDR3 consists of 13 residues. The CDR3 coding sequence is TGTGTCAGCAGTGGGACGGACAACACTGAAGCTTTCTTT. Its protein product is CVSSGTDNTEAFF.

The rearrangement joins TRBV11-1 to TRBJ1-1, with 9 bases matching TRBD1. CDR3 length equals 16 residues. Trimming at V came to 2 bases and at J to 5 bases, leaving 9 bases not matched to a gene. Germline CDR1 reads SGHAT; CDR2 reads FQDESV (reference sequence). The CDR3 bases are TGTGCCAGCAGCTTACTACAGGGGGCAGCACGAACTGAAGCTTTCTTT. Protein: CASSLLQGAARTEAFF.

This clonotype was seen many times. This chain joins TRBV14 and TRBJ1-4, with TRBD1 identical over 11 bases. The CDR3 has 15 amino acids. Germline assignment: CDR1 SGHDN and CDR2 FVKESK. V gave up 4 bases and J gave up 8 bases; unmatched junction bases: 6. CDR3 nucleotide sequence: TGTGCCAGCAGCCCTACCCGGACAGGGGGCGAAAAACTGTTTTTT. Translation: CASSPTRTGGEKLFF. The entire variable domain, with the rest obtained from reference TRBV14 and TRBJ1-4, is as follows: EAGVTQFPSHSVIEKGQTVTLRCDPISGHDNLYWYRRVMGKEIKFLLHFVKESKQDESGMPNNRFLAERTGGTYSTLKVQPAELEDSGVYFCASSPTRTGGEKLFFGSGTQLSVL.

V and J are TRBV12-3 or TRBV12-4 and TRBJ1-3; a weak D match, TRBD1 (5 bases). The CDR3 length is 12 residues. V lost 10 bases, J lost 2 bases, and 9 bases lay in between. The CDR3 spells CAIREAGNTIYF. As DNA, the CDR3 is TGTGCCATCAGGGAGGCTGGAAACACCATATATTTT.

This rearrangement joins TRBV25-1 to TRBJ2-7; D perhaps matches TRBD1 (7 bases). Germline V gives CDR1 MGHDK, CDR2 SYGVNS. The V and J ends lost 2 bases and 2 bases respectively, with 13 bases between them. The CDR3 runs 15 residues. The CDR3, as DNA: TGTGCCAGCAGTGAAATCGGCAGGGGGGCCTACGAGCAGTACTTC. This translates into CASSEIGRGAYEQYF.

This clonotype occurred many times. This rearrangement joins TRBV29-1 to TRBJ1-1; TRBD1 might be the D (5 bases). Germline V gene data show CDR1 as SQVTM and CDR2 as ANQGSEA. V was trimmed by 3 bases and J by 3 bases, leaving 11 bases between them. This CDR3 spans 13 amino acids. CDR3: CSVDKGYDTEAFF. The DNA of the CDR3 is TGCAGCGTTGATAAGGGGTATGACACTGAAGCTTTCTTT.

V usage is TRBV7-9 and J usage is TRBJ2-7; D tentatively fits TRBD1 or TRBD2 (5 bases each). The CDR3 contains 13 residues. Germline V gene data show CDR1 as SEHNR and CDR2 as FQNEAQ (reference sequence). V lost 5 bases and J 5 bases, leaving 13 bases between the germline ends. CDR3 sequence reads: CASSPEGYHEQYF. DNA of the CDR3: TGTGCCAGCAGCCCCGAGGGGTACCACGAGCAGTACTTC.